This T cell receptor (beta chain) was observed in a study of blood T cell repertoires in COVID-19. The overall study: Samples representing acute and convalescent COVID-19 were sourced from the United States, Italy and Spain. From T cells, B-cell-depleted T cells, or PBMCs came the material, which was cDNA or gDNA.

Trimming removed 0 bases from V and 2 bases from J, with 7 bases in between. This CDR3 spans 14 amino acids. Germline CDR1 MNHEY, CDR2 SVGAGI. The repertoire was sequenced with immunoSEQ multiplex PCR; TCRdb's copy has only in-frame clones and lacks some. The top ten clones hold roughly 4.6% of a sample with roughly 200,000 clones, 84% of them seen once. The source is a woman aged 70 to 79 with active or convalescent COVID-19. Sample: peripheral blood. The chain carries TRBV6-5 and TRBJ2-5; tentatively, D is TRBD1 (5 bases). CDR3: CASSYSPGQETQYF. DNA of the CDR3: TGTGCCAGCAGTTACTCCCCAGGGCAAGAGACCCAGTACTTC.